A selection of T cell receptor beta chains follows, all from one sample in a study of cytomegalovirus exposure and HLA in healthy donors. The table came from immunoSEQ multiplex PCR; TCRdb's copy has only in-frame clones and leaves some out. The sample lists some 150,000 clones, 70% to 75% occurring once. The sample consisted of PBMCs. These receptors were taken from a woman younger than 45 in good health and CMV-seronegative. CDR3s include the opening cysteine and the closing phenylalanine or tryptophan. D genes are given only for firm matches. Clone size is shown for a subset of rows, as once, few, many or a class of expanded clone.

TRBJ2-2 | TRBV7-8 | - | once | CASRDRGSYTGELFF | TGTGCCAGCAGGGATCGGGGGAGTTACACCGGGGAGCTGTTTTTT
TRBJ1-1 | TRBV7-9 | TRBD1 | few | CASSPTDRGRTEAFF | TGTGCCAGCAGCCCCACGGACAGGGGGCGGACTGAAGCTTTCTTT
TRBJ1-3 | TRBV6-5 | TRBD1 | - | CASSTGTGSGNTIYF | TGTGCCAGCAGTACCGGGACAGGATCTGGAAACACCATATATTTT
TRBJ2-3 | TRBV7-9 | TRBD2 | - | CASSRNLAGTFDTQYF | TGTGCCAGCAGCAGGAATCTAGCGGGAACTTTCGATACGCAGTATTTT
TRBJ1-1 | TRBV10-2 | - | - | CASKQTETNTEAFF | TGCGCCAGCAAACAGACAGAAACTAACACTGAAGCTTTCTTT
TRBJ2-5 | TRBV4-1 | - | - | CASSQEGTGIQETQYF | TGCGCCAGCAGCCAAGAGGGAACAGGGATACAAGAGACCCAGTACTTC
TRBJ2-3 | TRBV10-3 | TRBD2 | - | CAISGTSASTDTQYF | TGTGCCATCAGTGGGACTAGCGCCAGCACAGATACGCAGTATTTT
TRBJ1-2 | TRBV30 | - | - | CACTGGDYGYTF | TGTGCCTGCACGGGGGGCGACTATGGCTACACCTTC
TRBJ2-3 | TRBV9 | TRBD1 | - | CASSVEGTGIPGTDTQYF | TGTGCCAGCAGCGTAGAGGGGACAGGGATTCCGGGCACAGATACGCAGTATTTT
TRBJ1-5 | TRBV5-6 | TRBD1 | - | CASSLRTGELVQPQHF | TGTGCCAGCAGCTTGCGAACAGGGGAATTGGTACAGCCCCAGCATTTT
TRBJ2-1 | TRBV11-3 | TRBD2 | few | CASGAGGAGYNEQFF | TGTGCCAGTGGGGCCGGGGGGGCGGGCTACAATGAGCAGTTCTTC